This T cell receptor beta chain appears in the sequencing data of a study of T cell changes during pregnancy in multiple sclerosis. The V and J ends lost 4 bases and 5 bases, in that order; junction bases with no gene match: 11. CDR1 is SGDLS, CDR2 YYNGEE, per germline. This CDR3 contains 15 residues. TCRdb's table, derived via immunoSEQ multiplex PCR, lists solely in-frame clones and lacks some. The table includes some 120,000 clones, roughly 90% detected once. The V and J genes are TRBV9 and TRBJ1-1; TRBD1 matches at 7 bases. Source: peripheral blood, taken in the third trimester of pregnancy. The TCR was taken from a female donor with multiple sclerosis, enrolled in a pregnancy study. The CDR3, as DNA: TGTGCCAGCAGCTCAGGATCAGGGGGAGAAACTGAAGCTTTCTTT. As protein: CASSSGSGGETEAFF.